A selection of T cell receptor beta chains follows, all from one sample in a study of vaccination and CD4 T cells after COVID-19. TCRdb re-derived calls from the PCR reads in MiXCR, one entry per CDR3 protein. The sample consists of thousands of distinct CDR3 sequences, around two thirds of them appearing once. For these TCRs, the target antigens are not known. What was sequenced was CD4+ T cells from blood, cultured in vitro. The receptor set was obtained from a human donor who had recovered from COVID-19. Each CDR3 is given with its conserved first and last residue. D genes are given only for firm matches. Clone size is stated in some rows and not others, as once, few, many or a class when expanded.

J gene,clone size,V gene,D gene,CDR3 DNA,CDR3 protein
TRBJ1-1,once,TRBV20-1,NA,TGCAGTGCGAAGGTCCGGAGATTGGTAACTGAAGCTTTCTTT,CSAKVRRLVTEAFF
TRBJ1-2,NA,TRBV5-4,NA,TGTGCCAGCAGCACGGACAACTATGGCTACACCTTC,CASSTDNYGYTF
TRBJ1-2,NA,TRBV28,NA,TGTGCCAGCAGTTTATGGGGCCTAAACTATGGCTACACCTTC,CASSLWGLNYGYTF
TRBJ2-3,NA,TRBV10-3,TRBD2,TGTGCCATCAGTCCAGCCGGGACTAGCGGGCTCACAGATACGCAGTATTTT,CAISPAGTSGLTDTQYF
TRBJ2-7,large,TRBV6-1,TRBD1,TGTGCCAGCAGGCCACCGGGACAGGGGGCGCGCGAGCAGTACTTC,CASRPPGQGAREQYF
TRBJ1-6,NA,TRBV20-1,NA,TGCAGTGCTACGAGAAAAGCTTCCATCTATAATTCACCCCTCCACTTT,CSATRKASIYNSPLHF
TRBJ2-5,few,TRBV20-1,NA,TGCAGTGCTAGAGTTACAGGGCTTTCCGAGACCCAGTACTTC,CSARVTGLSETQYF
TRBJ2-3,NA,TRBV5-1,TRBD2,TGCGCCAGCAGCTCTTTAGCGGGGGGCCAAGATACGCAGTATTTT,CASSSLAGGQDTQYF
TRBJ2-7,NA,TRBV7-9,NA,TGTGCCAGCAGCCGTACCTACGAGCAGTACTTC,CASSRTYEQYF
TRBJ2-5,NA,TRBV12-3/TRBV12-4,TRBD2,TGTGCCAGCAGTTTAGCCAGATATGGACTAGCGGGGGGGTCCGTAGGGGAGACCCAGTACTTC,CASSLARYGLAGGSVGETQYF
TRBJ1-4,NA,TRBV11-1,TRBD1,TGTGCCAGCAGCCAAACCGGGACAGGGATACAAAAACTGTTTTTT,CASSQTGTGIQKLFF
TRBJ2-2,NA,TRBV20-1,NA,TGCAGTGCTAGATTCCGAGAGTTGGAGCTGTTTTTT,CSARFRELELFF
TRBJ1-6,few,TRBV12-3/TRBV12-4,TRBD1,TGTGCCAGCAGGCGGGACAGCTTTTTGAATTCACCCCTCCACTTT,CASRRDSFLNSPLHF
TRBJ1-2,NA,TRBV15,TRBD1,TGTGCCACCAGCAGGACTAACAGGGGCCTGAACTTTAACTATGGCTACACCTTC,CATSRTNRGLNFNYGYTF
TRBJ1-6,once,TRBV12-3/TRBV12-4,NA,TGTGCCAGCAGTTTCCACCGTTCACCCCTCCACTTT,CASSFHRSPLHF
TRBJ1-5,NA,TRBV7-2,NA,TGTGCCAGCAGCTTACGGGGGGATCAGCCCCAGCATTTT,CASSLRGDQPQHF
TRBJ1-2,NA,TRBV9,TRBD1,TGTGCCAGCAGCGTCGGGACAGGGTCCTATGGCTACACCTTC,CASSVGTGSYGYTF
TRBJ1-1,NA,TRBV4-1,TRBD1,TGCGCCAGCAGCCTCGTTGGGACAGGGTCGATATCTGAAGCTTTCTTT,CASSLVGTGSISEAFF
TRBJ1-2,few,TRBV20-1,NA,TGCAGTGCTCGGGGGGGGAACTATGGCTACACCTTC,CSARGGNYGYTF
TRBJ2-7,NA,TRBV20-1,NA,TGCAGTGCTAGAGACCAGGGGAAGCAGTACTTC,CSARDQGKQYF
TRBJ1-1,once,TRBV7-8,NA,TGTGCCAGCAGCTTAGTTATCGGGGCGACTGAAGCTTTCTTT,CASSLVIGATEAFF
TRBJ2-7,NA,TRBV19,NA,TGTGCCAGTAGTACTCAGGGAGGCTCCTACGAGCAGTACTTC,CASSTQGGSYEQYF
TRBJ2-1,NA,TRBV20-1,NA,TGCAGTGCTCCTGGACCCAGCCGGTCCTACAATGAGCAGTTCTTC,CSAPGPSRSYNEQFF
TRBJ2-4,NA,TRBV7-3,NA,TGTGCCAGCAGCTTAATCCCCCCCGGAGGGAACATTCAGTACTTC,CASSLIPPGGNIQYF
TRBJ1-6,NA,TRBV3-1,TRBD1,TGTGCCAGCAGCCAAGATCAGGGGGCCAGATCACCCCTCCACTTT,CASSQDQGARSPLHF
TRBJ1-5,NA,TRBV6-2/TRBV6-3,TRBD1,TGTGCCAGCAGTCCCGGGACAGGGCGGGTCAGCAATCAGCCCCAGCATTTT,CASSPGTGRVSNQPQHF
TRBJ2-5,once,TRBV20-1,NA,TGCAGTGCTAGAGCGCCCTATACCAGTTTTAAGGAGACCCAGTACTTC,CSARAPYTSFKETQYF
TRBJ2-3,NA,TRBV9,NA,TGTGCCAGCAGCGTAACTTCTAGGGTTTCCACAGATACGCAGTATTTT,CASSVTSRVSTDTQYF
TRBJ1-1,few,TRBV4-3,NA,TGCGCCAGCAGCCAGGGGGGCGCGGGCACTGAAGCTTTCTTT,CASSQGGAGTEAFF
TRBJ1-1,NA,TRBV20-1,TRBD1,TGCAGTGCCCAGGGGGACAGCTTAATGAACACTGAAGCTTTCTTT,CSAQGDSLMNTEAFF
TRBJ1-5,few,TRBV4-1,NA,TGCGCCAGCAGCCCTCTTCACCTCGGAAACCAGCCCCAGCATTTT,CASSPLHLGNQPQHF
TRBJ2-2,once,TRBV7-6,NA,TGTGCCAGCAGCCCCACTATGGGTCCGGTAAACACCGGGGAGCTGTTTTTT,CASSPTMGPVNTGELFF
TRBJ1-2,few,TRBV27,NA,TGTGCCAGCAGTTTATCGGGGCAGACTAACTATGGCTACACCTTC,CASSLSGQTNYGYTF
TRBJ1-1,NA,TRBV7-8,NA,TGTGCCAGCAGCTTAGCGAGGTTCGGGGCTGAAGCTTTCTTT,CASSLARFGAEAFF
TRBJ2-2,NA,TRBV6-2/TRBV6-3,TRBD2,TGTGCCAGCAAGGGCGGGGGGAACACCGGGGAGCTGTTTTTT,CASKGGGNTGELFF
TRBJ2-3,NA,TRBV6-4,TRBD2,TGTGCCAGCAGTGCTAGCGGTATACGTACAGATACGCAGTATTTT,CASSASGIRTDTQYF
TRBJ2-4,large,TRBV5-6,TRBD1,TGTGCCAGCAGCTTGGATTTGGGACAGCTCAAAAACATTCAGTACTTC,CASSLDLGQLKNIQYF
TRBJ1-5,NA,TRBV20-1,NA,TGCAGTGCTAGGGAGGGTAGCAATCAGCCCCAGCATTTT,CSAREGSNQPQHF
TRBJ1-1,NA,TRBV9,NA,TGTGCCAGCAGCGTAGGACGAGTCACTGAAGCTTTCTTT,CASSVGRVTEAFF
TRBJ1-1,NA,TRBV5-4,TRBD1,TGTGCCCACAGGGGCAGGGACGGAGGCACTGAAGCTTTCTTT,CAHRGRDGGTEAFF
TRBJ2-7,NA,TRBV20-1,NA,TGCAGTGCCACAGCTATGACAGGTGATTACGAGCAGTACTTC,CSATAMTGDYEQYF
TRBJ1-1,NA,TRBV5-4,NA,TGTGCCAGCAGCTTAGGTATCCCACGGAGAGGAAACACTGAAGCTTTCTTT,CASSLGIPRRGNTEAFF
TRBJ2-1,few,TRBV6-5,TRBD1,TGTGCCAGCAGTTACGCTCACAGGGGGCGCTACAATGAGCAGTTCTTC,CASSYAHRGRYNEQFF
TRBJ2-2,once,TRBV7-8,NA,TGTGCCAGCAGCACCATCCAGGGGACCGGGGAGCTGTTTTTT,CASSTIQGTGELFF
TRBJ1-5,NA,TRBV7-8,NA,TGTGCCAGCAGCTTAGAATTAGGGAATCAGCCCCAGCATTTT,CASSLELGNQPQHF
TRBJ2-2,NA,TRBV10-2,TRBD1,TGCGCCAGCAGTCCCGGGACAGGGGGTAACGGGGAGCTGTTTTTT,CASSPGTGGNGELFF
TRBJ1-5,NA,TRBV6-2/TRBV6-3,NA,TGTGCCAGCAGGAGCCCTGGACAGATTAGCAATCAGCCCCAGCATTTT,CASRSPGQISNQPQHF
TRBJ2-2,NA,TRBV18,NA,TGTGCCAGCTCACCAGGGGCGATGAACACCGGGGAGCTGTTTTTT,CASSPGAMNTGELFF
TRBJ1-2,large,TRBV6-2/TRBV6-3,TRBD1,TGTGCCAGCAGTGACAGGGGGCGTTTCTATGGCTACACCTTC,CASSDRGRFYGYTF
TRBJ2-5,NA,TRBV20-1,NA,TGCAGTGCTAGAGATCGGTCATCGTACGGGACCCAGTACTTC,CSARDRSSYGTQYF
TRBJ2-7,NA,TRBV6-1,TRBD2,TGTGCCAGCAGAAAAAATAGCGGGGGCCGAGACTACGAGCAGTACTTC,CASRKNSGGRDYEQYF
TRBJ1-2,NA,TRBV5-1,NA,TGCGCCAGCAGCTTGGGGGGGATCTCCTATGGCTACACCTTC,CASSLGGISYGYTF
TRBJ2-3,few,TRBV20-1,TRBD2,TGCAGTGCGCCTGACCGCGGGGGGCCACATGATACGCAGTATTTT,CSAPDRGGPHDTQYF
TRBJ2-7,few,TRBV20-1,NA,TGCAGTGCTAGAGAACAGTTCGAGCAGTACTTC,CSAREQFEQYF
TRBJ1-6,NA,TRBV18,NA,TGTGCCAGCTCACCAAACAGGGTGGGTTCACCCCTCCACTTT,CASSPNRVGSPLHF